This is a list of T cell receptor beta chains from one sample in a study of control samples from healthy donors and cancer patients. Profiled with immunoSEQ multiplex PCR; TCRdb holds only in-frame clones, not every one. The repertoire holds about 410,000 clones, with 80% to 95% as singletons. The sequencing input was PBMCs. All receptors come from a man aged 40-55 years with head and neck cancer. Both conserved end residues are part of each CDR3. The order of the fields is V gene, clone size, CDR3 length, D gene, J gene, CDR3 protein, CDR3 DNA. D genes are given only for firm matches. The listing skips clone size in some rows; elsewhere it reads once, few, many or a size class.

v_call: TRBV18
clone_size: .
cdr3_length: 15
d_call: TRBD1
j_call: TRBJ1-1
cdr3_aa: CASSQTGGEVTEAFF
cdr3_nt: TGTGCCAGCTCACAAACAGGGGGCGAGGTCACTGAAGCTTTCTTT

v_call: TRBV3-1/TRBV3-2
clone_size: .
cdr3_length: 13
d_call: .
j_call: TRBJ2-1
cdr3_aa: CASSHVTGGWKFF
cdr3_nt: TGTGCCAGCAGCCATGTCACCGGGGGCTGGAAGTTCTTC

v_call: TRBV9
clone_size: .
cdr3_length: 14
d_call: TRBD1
j_call: TRBJ1-6
cdr3_aa: CASSAGGRNSPLHF
cdr3_nt: TGTGCCAGCAGCGCAGGGGGGCGGAATTCACCCCTCCACTTT

v_call: TRBV20-1
clone_size: .
cdr3_length: 13
d_call: .
j_call: TRBJ1-1
cdr3_aa: CSASKGKDTEAFF
cdr3_nt: TGCAGTGCTAGTAAAGGGAAGGACACTGAAGCTTTCTTT

v_call: TRBV5-1
clone_size: .
cdr3_length: 16
d_call: TRBD1
j_call: TRBJ1-1
cdr3_aa: CASSLVRQGASAEAFF
cdr3_nt: TGCGCCAGCAGCTTGGTAAGACAGGGGGCGTCGGCTGAAGCTTTCTTT

v_call: TRBV5-4
clone_size: .
cdr3_length: 16
d_call: .
j_call: TRBJ2-2
cdr3_aa: CASSGGGAQNTGELFF
cdr3_nt: TGTGCCAGCAGCGGAGGCGGGGCGCAGAACACCGGGGAGCTGTTTTTT

v_call: TRBV18
clone_size: .
cdr3_length: 14
d_call: TRBD2
j_call: TRBJ2-1
cdr3_aa: CASSPLDGGNEQFF
cdr3_nt: TGTGCCAGCTCACCATTGGACGGGGGGAATGAGCAGTTCTTC

v_call: TRBV19
clone_size: .
cdr3_length: 17
d_call: .
j_call: TRBJ2-3
cdr3_aa: CASSTHYGGPSTDTQYF
cdr3_nt: TGTGCCAGTAGTACCCATTACGGGGGACCTAGCACAGATACGCAGTATTTT

v_call: TRBV12-3/TRBV12-4
clone_size: few
cdr3_length: 11
d_call: .
j_call: TRBJ2-7
cdr3_aa: CASSYSYEQYF
cdr3_nt: TGTGCCAGCAGTTACTCCTACGAGCAGTACTTC

v_call: TRBV28
clone_size: .
cdr3_length: 13
d_call: TRBD1
j_call: TRBJ2-2
cdr3_aa: CATGTGVTGELFF
cdr3_nt: TGTGCCACCGGGACAGGGGTAACCGGGGAGCTGTTTTTT

v_call: TRBV19
clone_size: .
cdr3_length: 15
d_call: TRBD1
j_call: TRBJ2-5
cdr3_aa: CASSRTDREGETQYF
cdr3_nt: TGTGCCAGTAGTAGGACGGACAGGGAAGGGGAGACCCAGTACTTC

v_call: TRBV9
clone_size: few
cdr3_length: 15
d_call: TRBD1
j_call: TRBJ1-1
cdr3_aa: CASSVGQGAGTEAFF
cdr3_nt: TGTGCCAGCAGCGTAGGACAGGGGGCGGGCACTGAAGCTTTCTTT

v_call: TRBV7-3
clone_size: .
cdr3_length: 14
d_call: TRBD1
j_call: TRBJ1-2
cdr3_aa: CASSLGQNNYGYTF
cdr3_nt: TGTGCCAGCAGCTTGGGACAGAATAACTATGGCTACACCTTC

v_call: TRBV28
clone_size: .
cdr3_length: 15
d_call: .
j_call: TRBJ1-1
cdr3_aa: CASSNSRDLNTEAFF
cdr3_nt: TGTGCCAGCAGCAATAGCCGGGACCTGAACACTGAAGCTTTCTTT

v_call: TRBV5-5
clone_size: .
cdr3_length: 15
d_call: .
j_call: TRBJ2-7
cdr3_aa: CASSSSGTTGYEQYF
cdr3_nt: TGTGCCAGCAGCTCGTCCGGGACCACGGGGTACGAGCAGTACTTC

v_call: TRBV6-2/TRBV6-3
clone_size: .
cdr3_length: 16
d_call: TRBD1
j_call: TRBJ1-5
cdr3_aa: CASSSLTGGGNQPQHF
cdr3_nt: TGTGCCAGCAGTTCCCTTACAGGGGGTGGCAATCAGCCCCAGCATTTT

v_call: TRBV28
clone_size: .
cdr3_length: 17
d_call: TRBD1
j_call: TRBJ1-4
cdr3_aa: CASSSWDRATTNEKLFF
cdr3_nt: TGTGCCAGCAGTTCGTGGGACAGGGCTACAACTAATGAAAAACTGTTTTTT

v_call: TRBV12-5
clone_size: .
cdr3_length: 16
d_call: TRBD2
j_call: TRBJ2-7
cdr3_aa: CASGLVELAGSSEQYF
cdr3_nt: TGTGCTAGTGGTTTGGTGGAACTAGCGGGATCTTCCGAGCAGTACTTC

v_call: TRBV6-1
clone_size: .
cdr3_length: 16
d_call: TRBD2
j_call: TRBJ2-5
cdr3_aa: CASSEGLAGGQETQYF
cdr3_nt: TGTGCCAGCAGTGAGGGACTAGCGGGAGGGCAAGAGACCCAGTACTTC

v_call: TRBV24-1
clone_size: .
cdr3_length: 12
d_call: .
j_call: TRBJ2-2
cdr3_aa: CAASKNTGELFF
cdr3_nt: TGTGCCGCCTCAAAGAACACCGGGGAGCTGTTTTTT

v_call: TRBV4-3
clone_size: .
cdr3_length: 15
d_call: .
j_call: TRBJ1-1
cdr3_aa: CASSQEVGPALEAFF
cdr3_nt: TGCGCCAGCAGCCAAGAAGTGGGGCCGGCCCTTGAAGCTTTCTTT

v_call: TRBV6-4
clone_size: few
cdr3_length: 16
d_call: .
j_call: TRBJ2-1
cdr3_aa: CASSALTPSSYNEQFF
cdr3_nt: TGTGCCAGCAGTGCCCTGACTCCCAGCTCCTACAATGAGCAGTTCTTC